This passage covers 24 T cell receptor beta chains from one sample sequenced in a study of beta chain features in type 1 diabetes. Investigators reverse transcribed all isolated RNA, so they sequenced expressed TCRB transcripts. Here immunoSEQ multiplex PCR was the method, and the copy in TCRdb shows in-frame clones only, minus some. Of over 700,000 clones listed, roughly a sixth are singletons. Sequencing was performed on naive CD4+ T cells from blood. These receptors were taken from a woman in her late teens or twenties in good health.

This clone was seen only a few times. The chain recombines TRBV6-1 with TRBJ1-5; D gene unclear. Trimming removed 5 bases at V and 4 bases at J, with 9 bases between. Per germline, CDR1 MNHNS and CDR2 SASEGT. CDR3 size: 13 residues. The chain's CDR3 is CASSLGENQPQHF. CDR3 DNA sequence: TGTGCCAGCAGTCTGGGTGAAAATCAGCCCCAGCATTTT.

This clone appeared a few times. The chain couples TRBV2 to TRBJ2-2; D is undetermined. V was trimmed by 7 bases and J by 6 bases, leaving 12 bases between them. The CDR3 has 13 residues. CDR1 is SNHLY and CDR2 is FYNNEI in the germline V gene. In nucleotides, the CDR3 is TGTGCCAGCAACGCAGCTAGATCCGGGGAGCTGTTTTTT. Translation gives CASNAARSGELFF.

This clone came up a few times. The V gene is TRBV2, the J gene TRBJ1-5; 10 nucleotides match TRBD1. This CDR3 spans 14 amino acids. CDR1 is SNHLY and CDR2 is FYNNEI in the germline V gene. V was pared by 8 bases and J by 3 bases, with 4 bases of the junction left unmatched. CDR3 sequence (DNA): TGTGCCAGCGACAGGGGGCTTAACAATCAGCCCCAGCATTTT. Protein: CASDRGLNNQPQHF.

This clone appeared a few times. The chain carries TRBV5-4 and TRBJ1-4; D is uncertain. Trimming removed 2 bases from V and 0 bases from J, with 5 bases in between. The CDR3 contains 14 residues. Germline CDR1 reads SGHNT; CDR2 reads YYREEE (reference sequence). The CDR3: CASSFGATNEKLFF. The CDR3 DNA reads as TGTGCCAGCAGCTTCGGAGCAACTAATGAAAAACTGTTTTTT.

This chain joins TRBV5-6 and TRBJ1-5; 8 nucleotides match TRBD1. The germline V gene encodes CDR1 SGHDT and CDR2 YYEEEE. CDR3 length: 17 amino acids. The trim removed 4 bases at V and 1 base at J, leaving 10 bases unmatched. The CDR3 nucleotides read TGTGCCAGCAGCAGCAGGGGGCGGACCGAGAGCAATCAGCCCCAGCATTTT. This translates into CASSSRGRTESNQPQHF. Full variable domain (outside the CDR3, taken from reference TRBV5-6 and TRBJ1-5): DAGVTQSPTHLIKTRGQQVTLRCSPKSGHDTVSWYQQALGQGPQFIFQYYEEEERQRGNFPDRFSGHQFPNYSSELNVNALLLGDSALYLCASSSRGRTESNQPQHFGDGTRLSIL.

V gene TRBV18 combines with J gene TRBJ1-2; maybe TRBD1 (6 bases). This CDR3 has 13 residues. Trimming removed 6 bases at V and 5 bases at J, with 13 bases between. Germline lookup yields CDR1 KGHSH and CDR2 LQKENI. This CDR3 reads CASSPGEEYGYTF. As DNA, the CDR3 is TGTGCCAGCTCTCCAGGGGAGGAATATGGCTACACCTTC.

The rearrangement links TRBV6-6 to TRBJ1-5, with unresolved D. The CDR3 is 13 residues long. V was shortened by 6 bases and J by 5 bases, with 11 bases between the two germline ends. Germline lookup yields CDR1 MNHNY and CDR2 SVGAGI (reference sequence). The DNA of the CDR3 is TGTGCCAGCAGAGACAAGGAATATCAGCCCCAGCATTTT. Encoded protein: CASRDKEYQPQHF.

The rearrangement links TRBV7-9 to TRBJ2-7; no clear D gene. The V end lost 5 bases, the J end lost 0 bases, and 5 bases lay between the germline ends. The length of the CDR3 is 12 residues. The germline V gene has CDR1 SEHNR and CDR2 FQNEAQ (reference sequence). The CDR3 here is CASSVSSYEQYF. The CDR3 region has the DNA TGTGCCAGCAGCGTCAGCTCCTACGAGCAGTACTTC.

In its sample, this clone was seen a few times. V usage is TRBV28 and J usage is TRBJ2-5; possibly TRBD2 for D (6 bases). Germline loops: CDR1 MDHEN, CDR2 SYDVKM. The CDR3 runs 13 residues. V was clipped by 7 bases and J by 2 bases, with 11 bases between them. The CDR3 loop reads CASTIGTQETQYF. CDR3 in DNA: TGTGCCAGCACCATCGGGACTCAAGAGACCCAGTACTTC.

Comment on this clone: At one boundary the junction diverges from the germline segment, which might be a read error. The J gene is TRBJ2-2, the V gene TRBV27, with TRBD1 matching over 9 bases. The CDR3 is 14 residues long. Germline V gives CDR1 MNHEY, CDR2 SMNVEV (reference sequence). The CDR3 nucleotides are TGTGCCAGCAGAGGGACAGGGAACGCCGGGGAGCTGTTTTTT. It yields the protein CASRGTGNAGELFF.

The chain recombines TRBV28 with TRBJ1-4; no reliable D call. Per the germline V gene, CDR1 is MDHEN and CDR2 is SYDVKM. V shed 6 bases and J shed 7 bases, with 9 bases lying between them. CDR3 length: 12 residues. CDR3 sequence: CASRGNGEKLFF. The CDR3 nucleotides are TGTGCCAGCAGGGGGAACGGTGAAAAACTGTTTTTT.

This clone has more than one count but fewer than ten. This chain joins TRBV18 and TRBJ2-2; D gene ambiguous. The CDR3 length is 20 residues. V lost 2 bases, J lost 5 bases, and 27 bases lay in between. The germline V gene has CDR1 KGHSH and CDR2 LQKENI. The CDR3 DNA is TGTGCCAGCTCACCAAGAGGTTTCTATGCGGAGTATCGAACTACCGGGGAGCTGTTTTTT. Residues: CASSPRGFYAEYRTTGELFF.

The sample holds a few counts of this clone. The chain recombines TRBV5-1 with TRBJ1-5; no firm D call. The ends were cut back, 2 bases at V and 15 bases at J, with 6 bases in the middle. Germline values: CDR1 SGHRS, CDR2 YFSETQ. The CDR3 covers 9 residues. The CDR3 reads CASSFSRHF. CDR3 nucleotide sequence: TGCGCCAGCAGCTTCTCGCGGCATTTT.

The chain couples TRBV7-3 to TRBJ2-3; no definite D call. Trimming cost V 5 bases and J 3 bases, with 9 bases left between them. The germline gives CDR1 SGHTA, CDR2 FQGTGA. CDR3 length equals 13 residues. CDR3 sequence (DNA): TGTGCCAGCAGCCCGGCTCCTACAGATACGCAGTATTTT. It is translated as CASSPAPTDTQYF.

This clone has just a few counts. The CDR3 nucleotides are TGTGCCAGCAGCTCCCCTGGGCCAGGGGCGGGCTACGAGCAGTACTTC. It yields the protein CASSSPGPGAGYEQYF. The rearrangement links TRBV5-6 to TRBJ2-7; possible D gene TRBD1, 6 bases. CDR1 and CDR2 from the germline V gene are SGHDT and YYEEEE. The CDR3 spans 16 residues. V shed 3 bases and J shed 3 bases, with 19 bases lying between them.

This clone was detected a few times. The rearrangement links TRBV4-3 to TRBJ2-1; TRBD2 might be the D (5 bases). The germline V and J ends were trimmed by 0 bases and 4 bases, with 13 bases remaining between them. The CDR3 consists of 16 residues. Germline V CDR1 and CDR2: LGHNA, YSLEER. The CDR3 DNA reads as TGCGCCAGCAGCCAAGATCGGCAGCGGACTTACAATGAGCAGTTCTTC. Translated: CASSQDRQRTYNEQFF.

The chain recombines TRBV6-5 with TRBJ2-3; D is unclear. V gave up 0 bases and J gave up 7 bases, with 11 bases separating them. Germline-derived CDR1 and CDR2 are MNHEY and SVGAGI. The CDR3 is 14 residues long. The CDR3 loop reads CASSYSSGLNTQYF. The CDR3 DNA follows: TGTGCCAGCAGTTACTCGAGTGGCCTTAATACGCAGTATTTT.

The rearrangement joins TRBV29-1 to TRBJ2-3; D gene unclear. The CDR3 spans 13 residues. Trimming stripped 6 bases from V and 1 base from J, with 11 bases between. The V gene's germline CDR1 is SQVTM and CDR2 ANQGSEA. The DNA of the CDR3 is TGCAGCGTCCAGAGTCAGCGCACAGATACGCAGTATTTT. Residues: CSVQSQRTDTQYF.

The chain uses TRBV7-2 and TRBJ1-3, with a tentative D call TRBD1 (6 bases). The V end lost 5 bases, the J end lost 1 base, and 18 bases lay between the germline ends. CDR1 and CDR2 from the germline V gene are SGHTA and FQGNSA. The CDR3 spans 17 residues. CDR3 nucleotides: TGTGCCAGCAGCCCACAGGGAACTAAGCTTTCTGGAAACACCATATATTTT. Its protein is CASSPQGTKLSGNTIYF.

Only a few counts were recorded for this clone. The CDR3: CASSSYRDRGYGYTF. The CDR3 region has the DNA TGTGCCAGCAGCTCCTACCGGGACAGGGGTTATGGCTACACCTTC. The gene calls are TRBV13 and TRBJ1-2; 10 bases are shared with TRBD1. The J segment lost 5 bases and the V segment lost 4 bases, leaving 7 bases of the junction unmatched. The CDR3 consists of 15 residues. The V gene's germline CDR1 is PRHDT and CDR2 FYEKMQ (reference sequence).

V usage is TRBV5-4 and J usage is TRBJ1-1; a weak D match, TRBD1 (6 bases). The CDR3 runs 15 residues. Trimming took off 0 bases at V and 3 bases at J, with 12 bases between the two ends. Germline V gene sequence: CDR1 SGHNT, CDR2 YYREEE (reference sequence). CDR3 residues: CASSLARGADTEAFF. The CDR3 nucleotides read TGTGCCAGCAGCTTGGCGCGGGGGGCGGACACTGAAGCTTTCTTT.

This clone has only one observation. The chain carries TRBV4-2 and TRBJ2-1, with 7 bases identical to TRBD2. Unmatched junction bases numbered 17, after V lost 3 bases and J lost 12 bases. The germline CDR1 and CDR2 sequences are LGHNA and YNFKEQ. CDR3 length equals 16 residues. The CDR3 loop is CASSHATSVSQEWQFF. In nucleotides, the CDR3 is TGTGCCAGCAGCCATGCAACTAGCGTGTCGCAGGAGTGGCAGTTCTTC.

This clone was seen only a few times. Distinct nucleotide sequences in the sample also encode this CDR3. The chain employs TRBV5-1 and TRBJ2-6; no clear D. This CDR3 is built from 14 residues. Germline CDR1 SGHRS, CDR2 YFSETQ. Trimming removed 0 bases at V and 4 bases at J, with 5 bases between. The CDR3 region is CASSLGSGANVLTF. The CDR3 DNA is TGCGCCAGCAGCTTGGGGAGCGGGGCCAACGTCCTGACTTTC.

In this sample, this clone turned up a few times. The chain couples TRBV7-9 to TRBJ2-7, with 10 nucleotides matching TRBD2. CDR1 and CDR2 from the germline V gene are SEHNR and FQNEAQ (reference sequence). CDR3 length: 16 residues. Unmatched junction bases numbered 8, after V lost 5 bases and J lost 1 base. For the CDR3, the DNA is TGTGCCAGCAGCCCTAGAGGGACTAGCGCTTCCTACGAGCAGTACTTC. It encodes CASSPRGTSASYEQYF.